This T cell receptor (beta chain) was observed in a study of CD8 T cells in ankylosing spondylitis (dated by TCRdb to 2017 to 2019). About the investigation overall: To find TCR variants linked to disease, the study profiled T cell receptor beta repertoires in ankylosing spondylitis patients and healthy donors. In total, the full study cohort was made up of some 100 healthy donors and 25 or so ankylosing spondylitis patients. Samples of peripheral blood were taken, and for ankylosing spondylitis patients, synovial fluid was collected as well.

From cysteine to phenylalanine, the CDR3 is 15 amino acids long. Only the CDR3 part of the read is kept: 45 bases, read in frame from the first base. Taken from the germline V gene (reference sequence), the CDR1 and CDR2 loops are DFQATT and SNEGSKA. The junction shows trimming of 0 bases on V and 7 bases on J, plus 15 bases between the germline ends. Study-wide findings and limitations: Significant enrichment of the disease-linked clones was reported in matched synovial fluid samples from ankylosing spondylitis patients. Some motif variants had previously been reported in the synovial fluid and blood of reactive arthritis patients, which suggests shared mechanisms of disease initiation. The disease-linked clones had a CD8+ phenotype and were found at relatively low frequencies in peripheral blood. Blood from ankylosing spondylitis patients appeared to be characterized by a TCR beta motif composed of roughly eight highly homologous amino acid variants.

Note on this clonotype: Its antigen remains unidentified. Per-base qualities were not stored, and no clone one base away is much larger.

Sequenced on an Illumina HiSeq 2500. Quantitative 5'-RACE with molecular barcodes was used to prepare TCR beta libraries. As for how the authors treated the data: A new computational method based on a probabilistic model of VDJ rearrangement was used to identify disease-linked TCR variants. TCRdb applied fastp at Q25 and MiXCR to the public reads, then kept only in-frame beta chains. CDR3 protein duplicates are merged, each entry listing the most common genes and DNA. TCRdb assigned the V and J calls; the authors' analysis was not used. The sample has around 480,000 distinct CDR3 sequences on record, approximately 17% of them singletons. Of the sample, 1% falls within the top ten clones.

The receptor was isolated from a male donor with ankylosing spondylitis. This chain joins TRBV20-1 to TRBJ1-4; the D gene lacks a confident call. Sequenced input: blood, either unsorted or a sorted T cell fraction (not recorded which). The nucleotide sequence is TGCAGTGCTAGAGATGTGACCGTTGGAGGTGAAAAACTGTTTTTT. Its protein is CSARDVTVGGEKLFF.